These T cell receptor beta chains were read from a single sample in a study of beta chain features in type 1 diabetes. Generated by immunoSEQ multiplex PCR, the TCRdb table keeps only in-frame clones and is missing some. The sample carries 350,000 to 450,000 clones, roughly 16% recorded once. The source material was naive CD4+ T cells from blood. The receptor source for this set is a woman under 30 in good health. The CDR3 runs from the conserved cysteine through the conserved F or W. The order of the fields is D gene, clone size, V gene, J gene, CDR3 DNA, CDR3 protein. The D gene is left open where the match is weak. Expanded clones get a size class; other rows say once, few or many, or leave the size out.

d_gene: .
abundance: once
v_gene: TRBV10-3
j_gene: TRBJ2-3
CDR3nt: TGTGCCATCAGTGAGTCGGCTACCAGCGGGCGTTTTAGGGATACGCAGTATTTT
CDR3aa: CAISESATSGRFRDTQYF

d_gene: .
abundance: .
v_gene: TRBV5-4
j_gene: TRBJ1-1
CDR3nt: TGTGCCAGCAGCATCGGTGGGGCAGGGGCTAACACTGAAGCTTTCTTT
CDR3aa: CASSIGGAGANTEAFF

d_gene: .
abundance: .
v_gene: TRBV5-1
j_gene: TRBJ2-7
CDR3nt: TGCGCCAGCAGCGACGGGTCGGCAGACGAGCAGTACTTC
CDR3aa: CASSDGSADEQYF

d_gene: .
abundance: few
v_gene: TRBV5-6
j_gene: TRBJ1-2
CDR3nt: TGTGCCAGCAGCCCGACAGGTTTTGACTATGGCTACACCTTC
CDR3aa: CASSPTGFDYGYTF

d_gene: .
abundance: .
v_gene: TRBV29-1
j_gene: TRBJ2-1
CDR3nt: TGCAGCGTTGGACAGACGTTACTCTACAATGAGCAGTTCTTC
CDR3aa: CSVGQTLLYNEQFF

d_gene: .
abundance: .
v_gene: TRBV28
j_gene: TRBJ1-2
CDR3nt: TGTGCCAGCGGAGAGCCGGCCCCTAACTATGGCTACACCTTC
CDR3aa: CASGEPAPNYGYTF

d_gene: .
abundance: few
v_gene: TRBV7-9
j_gene: TRBJ1-1
CDR3nt: TGTGCCAGCAGCTTAGTCCAGACATTGAACACTGAAGCTTTCTTT
CDR3aa: CASSLVQTLNTEAFF

d_gene: TRBD2
abundance: few
v_gene: TRBV29-1
j_gene: TRBJ2-2
CDR3nt: TGCAGTGGGTCCGGGACTATGAACACCGGGGAGCTGTTTTTT
CDR3aa: CSGSGTMNTGELFF

d_gene: TRBD1
abundance: .
v_gene: TRBV18
j_gene: TRBJ2-7
CDR3nt: TGTGCCAGCTCATCCGGGACAGGTCCCTCCTACGAGCAGTACTTC
CDR3aa: CASSSGTGPSYEQYF

d_gene: TRBD1
abundance: few
v_gene: TRBV18
j_gene: TRBJ2-1
CDR3nt: TGTGCCAGCTCACCACCGTCGACAGGGGGGTCCCTCTGGCAGTTCTTC
CDR3aa: CASSPPSTGGSLWQFF

d_gene: TRBD1
abundance: .
v_gene: TRBV28
j_gene: TRBJ2-7
CDR3nt: TGTGCCAGCAGTCTGGGAACGGGACAGGAGTCCTACGAGCAGTACTTC
CDR3aa: CASSLGTGQESYEQYF

d_gene: TRBD2
abundance: few
v_gene: TRBV2
j_gene: TRBJ2-1
CDR3nt: TGTGCCAGCAGTCTGACTAGCGGGAGGTTCAATGAGCAGTTCTTC
CDR3aa: CASSLTSGRFNEQFF

d_gene: TRBD1
abundance: few
v_gene: TRBV5-1
j_gene: TRBJ2-7
CDR3nt: TGCGCCAGCAGCTTGGGGGACAGGTTCGACGAGCAGTACTTC
CDR3aa: CASSLGDRFDEQYF

d_gene: .
abundance: .
v_gene: TRBV30
j_gene: TRBJ1-2
CDR3nt: TGTGCCTGGAGTGATAACAGGGTCTATGGCTACACCTTC
CDR3aa: CAWSDNRVYGYTF

d_gene: .
abundance: .
v_gene: TRBV4-3
j_gene: TRBJ2-3
CDR3nt: TGCGCCAGCAGCCAAGATTCTAGTGTTATCACAGATACGCAGTATTTT
CDR3aa: CASSQDSSVITDTQYF

d_gene: .
abundance: few
v_gene: TRBV30
j_gene: TRBJ2-3
CDR3nt: TGTGCCTGGAGTGTCTTCGGCACAGATACGCAGTATTTT
CDR3aa: CAWSVFGTDTQYF

d_gene: TRBD2
abundance: .
v_gene: TRBV7-2
j_gene: TRBJ2-1
CDR3nt: TGTGCCAGCAGCTTAACCCTAGCGGGAGTCAATGAGCAGTTCTTC
CDR3aa: CASSLTLAGVNEQFF

d_gene: .
abundance: few
v_gene: TRBV18
j_gene: TRBJ2-1
CDR3nt: TGTGCCAGCTCACCACGCGTTCCGAGCGGCATTATTTACAATGAGCAGTTCTTC
CDR3aa: CASSPRVPSGIIYNEQFF

d_gene: .
abundance: .
v_gene: TRBV11-2
j_gene: TRBJ2-1
CDR3nt: TGTGCCAGCAGCCAAAGAGGGGGACGGGCCAATGAGCAGTTCTTC
CDR3aa: CASSQRGGRANEQFF

d_gene: TRBD1
abundance: few
v_gene: TRBV7-9
j_gene: TRBJ2-1
CDR3nt: TGTGCCAGCAGCTCCCGGACAGGATACAATGAGCAGTTCTTC
CDR3aa: CASSSRTGYNEQFF

d_gene: .
abundance: .
v_gene: TRBV10-3
j_gene: TRBJ2-2
CDR3nt: TGTGCCATCGGAGACTCCGTCGGCGGGGAGCTGTTTTTT
CDR3aa: CAIGDSVGGELFF

d_gene: .
abundance: .
v_gene: TRBV7-2
j_gene: TRBJ1-1
CDR3nt: TGTGCCAGCAGCTCGCGAACGGGGGAAGCTTTCTTT
CDR3aa: CASSSRTGEAFF

d_gene: TRBD1
abundance: few
v_gene: TRBV5-1
j_gene: TRBJ2-5
CDR3nt: TGCGCCAGCGGCGGAGCGAATAGCGGGACAGGGGAAGAGACCCAGTACTTC
CDR3aa: CASGGANSGTGEETQYF

d_gene: .
abundance: few
v_gene: TRBV7-8
j_gene: TRBJ2-1
CDR3nt: TGTGCCAGCAGCTCGTCATCGGGACTCCAGGCCAACAATGAGCAGTTCTTC
CDR3aa: CASSSSSGLQANNEQFF

d_gene: TRBD2
abundance: .
v_gene: TRBV27
j_gene: TRBJ2-1
CDR3nt: TGTGCCAGCAGAGCTAGCGGCAGGTACAATGAGCAGTTCTTC
CDR3aa: CASRASGRYNEQFF

d_gene: .
abundance: few
v_gene: TRBV6-4
j_gene: TRBJ2-7
CDR3nt: TGTGCCAGCAGTGGTACAGCCTACGAGCAGTACTTC
CDR3aa: CASSGTAYEQYF

d_gene: .
abundance: .
v_gene: TRBV28
j_gene: TRBJ2-5
CDR3nt: TGTGCCAGCAGTTTATGGAGTAGCGCGGAGACCCAGTACTTC
CDR3aa: CASSLWSSAETQYF

d_gene: .
abundance: few
v_gene: TRBV6-5
j_gene: TRBJ2-1
CDR3nt: TGTGCCAGCAGCCAGACAGCAAGGGAGCAGTTCTTC
CDR3aa: CASSQTAREQFF

d_gene: .
abundance: few
v_gene: TRBV6-6
j_gene: TRBJ1-1
CDR3nt: TGTGCCAGCAGTCGGACAGAAAACACTGAAGCTTTCTTT
CDR3aa: CASSRTENTEAFF

d_gene: TRBD2
abundance: .
v_gene: TRBV6-6
j_gene: TRBJ2-1
CDR3nt: TGTGCCAGCAGCCCGGGACTAGGGATAAATGAGCAGTTCTTC
CDR3aa: CASSPGLGINEQFF

d_gene: TRBD1
abundance: few
v_gene: TRBV2
j_gene: TRBJ2-2
CDR3nt: TGTGCCAGCAGTGAGTACAGGGGCACCGGGGAGCTGTTTTTT
CDR3aa: CASSEYRGTGELFF

d_gene: .
abundance: .
v_gene: TRBV19
j_gene: TRBJ1-5
CDR3nt: TGTGCCAGTACCAGGAGGTCTAGCAATCAGCCCCAGCATTTT
CDR3aa: CASTRRSSNQPQHF

d_gene: TRBD1
abundance: few
v_gene: TRBV4-1
j_gene: TRBJ1-2
CDR3nt: TGCGCCAGCAGCCCACCGGGACAGGGAGACTACACCTTC
CDR3aa: CASSPPGQGDYTF

d_gene: .
abundance: few
v_gene: TRBV9
j_gene: TRBJ1-5
CDR3nt: TGTGCCAGCAGCCCAGAGGGGACATTTGGTCAGCCCCAGCATTTT
CDR3aa: CASSPEGTFGQPQHF

d_gene: .
abundance: few
v_gene: TRBV4-1
j_gene: TRBJ1-4
CDR3nt: TGCGCCAGCAGCCAAGTTGTCAGGGCCTCCTCTGAAAAACTGTTTTTT
CDR3aa: CASSQVVRASSEKLFF

d_gene: .
abundance: .
v_gene: TRBV7-2
j_gene: TRBJ1-1
CDR3nt: TGTGCCAGCAGCTTAGGGACTTCGAACACTGAAGCTTTCTTT
CDR3aa: CASSLGTSNTEAFF

d_gene: TRBD1
abundance: few
v_gene: TRBV7-9
j_gene: TRBJ1-1
CDR3nt: TGTGCCAGCAGCTTCCGACAGGGGATGAACACTGAAGCTTTCTTT
CDR3aa: CASSFRQGMNTEAFF

d_gene: TRBD2
abundance: .
v_gene: TRBV4-1
j_gene: TRBJ2-1
CDR3nt: TGCGCCAGCAGCCAATCTCAGCGGGAAAGGTTCGGTGAGCAGTTCTTC
CDR3aa: CASSQSQRERFGEQFF

d_gene: TRBD2
abundance: few
v_gene: TRBV4-1
j_gene: TRBJ2-3
CDR3nt: TGCGCCAGCAGGCAGCTCCACCGGGGGGGAGCGAGCACAGATACGCAGTATTTT
CDR3aa: CASRQLHRGGASTDTQYF

d_gene: TRBD2
abundance: .
v_gene: TRBV2
j_gene: TRBJ2-1
CDR3nt: TGTGCCAGCAAGAGCACTAACGGACTAGCCAATGAGCAGTTCTTC
CDR3aa: CASKSTNGLANEQFF

d_gene: TRBD1
abundance: .
v_gene: TRBV9
j_gene: TRBJ2-7
CDR3nt: TGTGCCAGCAGCGTAGGTGGACAGGGGGCCCGAGAGCAGTACTTC
CDR3aa: CASSVGGQGAREQYF

d_gene: .
abundance: .
v_gene: TRBV29-1
j_gene: TRBJ1-3
CDR3nt: TGCAGCGTGGAGTTCGGAGGAAACACCATATATTTT
CDR3aa: CSVEFGGNTIYF

d_gene: TRBD1
abundance: .
v_gene: TRBV30
j_gene: TRBJ1-4
CDR3nt: TGTGCCTTGACGCACGGGACAGGGAGAGAAAAACTGTTTTTT
CDR3aa: CALTHGTGREKLFF

d_gene: TRBD2
abundance: .
v_gene: TRBV30
j_gene: TRBJ2-7
CDR3nt: TGTGCCTGGAGTGCCCTAGCGGGAGGTAGGAACGAGCAGTACTTC
CDR3aa: CAWSALAGGRNEQYF

d_gene: .
abundance: few
v_gene: TRBV2
j_gene: TRBJ1-5
CDR3nt: TGTGCCAGCAAGGGGCCCACCAATCAGCCCCAGCATTTT
CDR3aa: CASKGPTNQPQHF

d_gene: TRBD1
abundance: .
v_gene: TRBV7-9
j_gene: TRBJ1-1
CDR3nt: TGTGCCAGCAGCCCCGGGACAGGGCTTAACACTGAAGCTTTCTTT
CDR3aa: CASSPGTGLNTEAFF

d_gene: TRBD1
abundance: few
v_gene: TRBV5-1
j_gene: TRBJ2-3
CDR3nt: TGCGCCAGCAGCACCAGACAGGGATCGGGCACAGATACGCAGTATTTT
CDR3aa: CASSTRQGSGTDTQYF

d_gene: TRBD1
abundance: .
v_gene: TRBV4-3
j_gene: TRBJ2-7
CDR3nt: TGCGCCAGCAGCCAAGACAGGGGGCTTTACGAGCAGTACTTC
CDR3aa: CASSQDRGLYEQYF

d_gene: TRBD1
abundance: .
v_gene: TRBV28
j_gene: TRBJ1-2
CDR3nt: TGTGCCAGCAGTTTGCTACGTTCAGGGGGCGCGGGGGGCTACACCTTC
CDR3aa: CASSLLRSGGAGGYTF

d_gene: TRBD2
abundance: few
v_gene: TRBV7-9
j_gene: TRBJ2-4
CDR3nt: TGTGCCAGCAGCTTAACGGGGGGAACCAAAAACATTCAGTACTTC
CDR3aa: CASSLTGGTKNIQYF

d_gene: TRBD1
abundance: few
v_gene: TRBV29-1
j_gene: TRBJ1-5
CDR3nt: TGCAGCGTCGTGATCACCGGGACAGGGAACGGTCAGCCCCAGCATTTT
CDR3aa: CSVVITGTGNGQPQHF

d_gene: .
abundance: .
v_gene: TRBV28
j_gene: TRBJ1-2
CDR3nt: TGTGCCAGCAGACTCAGCGGGACCGCCTATGGCTACACCTTC
CDR3aa: CASRLSGTAYGYTF